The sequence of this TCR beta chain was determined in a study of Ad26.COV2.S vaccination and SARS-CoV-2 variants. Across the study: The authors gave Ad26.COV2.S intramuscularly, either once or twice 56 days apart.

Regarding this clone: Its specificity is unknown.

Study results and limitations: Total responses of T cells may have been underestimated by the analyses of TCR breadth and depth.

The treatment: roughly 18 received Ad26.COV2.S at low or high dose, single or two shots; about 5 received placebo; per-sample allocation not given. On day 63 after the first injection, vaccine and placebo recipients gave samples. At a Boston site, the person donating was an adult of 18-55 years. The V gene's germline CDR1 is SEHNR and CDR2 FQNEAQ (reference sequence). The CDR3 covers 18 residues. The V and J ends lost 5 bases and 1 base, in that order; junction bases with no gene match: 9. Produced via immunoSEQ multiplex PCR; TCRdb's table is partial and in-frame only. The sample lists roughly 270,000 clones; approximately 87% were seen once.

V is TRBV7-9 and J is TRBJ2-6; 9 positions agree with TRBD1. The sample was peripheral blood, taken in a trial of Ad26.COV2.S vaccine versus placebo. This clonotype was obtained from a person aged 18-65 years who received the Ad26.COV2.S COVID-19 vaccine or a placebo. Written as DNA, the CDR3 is TGTGCCAGCAGCCCTCATCGGGACAGGGCGTCTGGGGCCAACGTCCTGACTTTC. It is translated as CASSPHRDRASGANVLTF.